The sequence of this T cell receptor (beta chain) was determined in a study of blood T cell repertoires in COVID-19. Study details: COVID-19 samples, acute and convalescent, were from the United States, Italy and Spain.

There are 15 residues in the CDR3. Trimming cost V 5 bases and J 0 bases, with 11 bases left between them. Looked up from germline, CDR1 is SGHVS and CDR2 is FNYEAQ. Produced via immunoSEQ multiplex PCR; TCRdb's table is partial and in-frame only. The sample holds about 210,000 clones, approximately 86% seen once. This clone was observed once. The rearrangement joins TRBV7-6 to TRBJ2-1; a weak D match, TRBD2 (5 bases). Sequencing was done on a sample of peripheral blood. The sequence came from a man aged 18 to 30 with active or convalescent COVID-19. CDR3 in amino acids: CASSGAASSYNEQFF. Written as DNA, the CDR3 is TGTGCCAGCAGCGGAGCGGCTAGCTCCTACAATGAGCAGTTCTTC.